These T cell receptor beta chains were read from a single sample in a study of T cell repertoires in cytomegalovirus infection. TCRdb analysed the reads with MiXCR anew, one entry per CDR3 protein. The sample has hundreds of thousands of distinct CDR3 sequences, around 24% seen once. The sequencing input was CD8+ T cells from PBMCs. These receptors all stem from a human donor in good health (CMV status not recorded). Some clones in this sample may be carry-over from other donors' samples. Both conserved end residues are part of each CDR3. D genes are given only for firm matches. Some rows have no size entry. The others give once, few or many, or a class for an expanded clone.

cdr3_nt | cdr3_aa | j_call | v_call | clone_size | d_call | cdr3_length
TGTGCCAGCACCCGCTTCTATGGCTACACCTTC | CASTRFYGYTF | TRBJ1-2 | TRBV28 | few | NA | 11
TGTGCCAGCATTGCCGTCGTGACGACTAACTATGGCTACACCTTC | CASIAVVTTNYGYTF | TRBJ1-2 | TRBV6-6 | NA | NA | 15
TGCGCCAGCAGCCAAGCTGAGACAGGGTATTACACCGGGGAGCTGTTTTTT | CASSQAETGYYTGELFF | TRBJ2-2 | TRBV4-1 | few | TRBD1 | 17
TGTGCCATCAGCCGGACTAGCGGCACAGATACGCAGTATTTT | CAISRTSGTDTQYF | TRBJ2-3 | TRBV10-3 | few | TRBD2 | 14
TGTGCCAGCAGCCAGGAGATCGCAACTAATGAAAAACTGTTTTTT | CASSQEIATNEKLFF | TRBJ1-4 | TRBV14 | NA | NA | 15
TGTGCCATCAGGGACGGAAGTGGGACCCAGTACTTC | CAIRDGSGTQYF | TRBJ2-5 | TRBV10-3 | NA | NA | 12
TGTGCCAGCAGCTTAGAGACATGGACAGGGAAGACCCAGTACTTC | CASSLETWTGKTQYF | TRBJ2-5 | TRBV7-9 | many | TRBD1 | 15
TGTGCCAGCAGAAGGAGTCTGAAGGAGACCCAGTACTTC | CASRRSLKETQYF | TRBJ2-5 | TRBV28 | NA | NA | 13
TGTGTCAGCAGCTCCCGGGATGGTATTGGGGGGCCCCCAGATACGCAGTATTTT | CVSSSRDGIGGPPDTQYF | TRBJ2-3 | TRBV11-3 | NA | NA | 18
TGTGCCAGCAGAACCAAATCATCCCACCGACCCTACGAGCAGTACTTC | CASRTKSSHRPYEQYF | TRBJ2-7 | TRBV27 | NA | NA | 16
TGCAGCGTTGTAAGGGGGAGCACAGATACGCAGTATTTT | CSVVRGSTDTQYF | TRBJ2-3 | TRBV29-1 | once | NA | 13
TGTGCCAGCAGTTTATTCGGGGGCAGGGGGTCAAAATTCCTCACAGATACGCAGTATTTT | CASSLFGGRGSKFLTDTQYF | TRBJ2-3 | TRBV28 | NA | NA | 20
TGTGCCAGCAGCCCCCGACAGGGGGATGTCGGAGAGACCCAGTACTTC | CASSPRQGDVGETQYF | TRBJ2-5 | TRBV5-5 | few | TRBD1 | 16
TGTGCCAGCAGCCACGGGAGTCAAAATCAGCCCCAGCATTTT | CASSHGSQNQPQHF | TRBJ1-5 | TRBV6-5 | NA | NA | 14
TGTGCCAGCATCCTGGACAGGGCCTGGGGAGCTTTCTTT | CASILDRAWGAFF | TRBJ1-1 | TRBV2 | NA | TRBD1 | 13
TGTGCCAGTAGTATAGCAGGGCATCCAGGGCAGTTCTTC | CASSIAGHPGQFF | TRBJ2-1 | TRBV19 | NA | NA | 13
TGTGCCAGCAGTTTTATGGGAGTATGGGGAGACAGGGCAGAATGGTGGGCCGGGGAGCTGTTTTTT | CASSFMGVWGDRAEWWAGELFF | TRBJ2-2 | TRBV27 | few | TRBD1 | 22
TGTGCCAGCAGCTTAAGGCCTGGGACAGGGTGGTCTGGGGCCAACGTCCTGACTTTC | CASSLRPGTGWSGANVLTF | TRBJ2-6 | TRBV7-2 | many | TRBD1 | 19
TGCAGCGTTGAAGATAGCATCGGGACGGCGGGTAGCGGGGAGCTGTTTTTT | CSVEDSIGTAGSGELFF | TRBJ2-2 | TRBV29-1 | NA | NA | 17
TGTGCCAGCAGTCAACAGGGGCCAGCTCACGATGAGCAGTTCTTC | CASSQQGPAHDEQFF | TRBJ2-1 | TRBV6-5 | NA | TRBD1 | 15
TGCGCCAGCAGCTTGGACGGATACCTTGTCTACAATGAGCAGTTCTTC | CASSLDGYLVYNEQFF | TRBJ2-1 | TRBV5-1 | NA | NA | 16
TGTGCCAGCAGCCCCCGGGGCAGTGTCTCCTACGAGCAGTACTTC | CASSPRGSVSYEQYF | TRBJ2-7 | TRBV7-2 | many | NA | 15
TGTGCCAGCAGCCCGTTCGGAGTGGAGGACTATGGCTACACCTTC | CASSPFGVEDYGYTF | TRBJ1-2 | TRBV7-8 | many | NA | 15
TGCAGTGCTAGAGATTTGGTAGGGGGGGCGTACACCGGGGAGCTGTTTTTT | CSARDLVGGAYTGELFF | TRBJ2-2 | TRBV20-1 | NA | NA | 17
TGTGCCAGCAGTCCCGGGACTAGGAGCCCAGATACGCAGTATTTT | CASSPGTRSPDTQYF | TRBJ2-3 | TRBV7-3 | many | TRBD2 | 15
TGCAGTGCCCCAGGGAACCCGCCCTACTATAATTCACCCCTCCACTTT | CSAPGNPPYYNSPLHF | TRBJ1-6 | TRBV20-1 | few | NA | 16
TGTGCCAGCAGGCGCGGGATACACGAGCAGTACTTC | CASRRGIHEQYF | TRBJ2-7 | TRBV27 | NA | NA | 12
TGTGCCAGCAGTAACCCGACTAGCGGGGGGGACTACAATGAGCAGTTCTTC | CASSNPTSGGDYNEQFF | TRBJ2-1 | TRBV28 | many | TRBD2 | 17
TGTGCCAGCAGCCACATTTACGAACAGGGACAAGAGACCCAGTACTTC | CASSHIYEQGQETQYF | TRBJ2-5 | TRBV5-5 | NA | NA | 16
TGTGCCAGCAGCTTGCCGCGGGGGTGGGTGTTCTTC | CASSLPRGWVFF | TRBJ2-1 | TRBV7-2 | many | TRBD2 | 12
TGTGCCAGCAGTTTTCTGGGACAGGGTTCTTCCTACAATGAGCAGTTCTTC | CASSFLGQGSSYNEQFF | TRBJ2-1 | TRBV28 | few | TRBD1 | 17
TGTGCCAGCAGGAAGCTGGGACAGCTGAACACCGGGGAGCTGTTTTTT | CASRKLGQLNTGELFF | TRBJ2-2 | TRBV6-2/TRBV6-3 | NA | TRBD1 | 16
TGTGCCAGCAGTTTAGACGTAACTAGCACAGATACGCAGTATTTT | CASSLDVTSTDTQYF | TRBJ2-3 | TRBV28 | many | NA | 15
TGTGCCAGCAGTTTGGGAAGACTCAATGAGCAGTTCTTC | CASSLGRLNEQFF | TRBJ2-1 | TRBV28 | few | NA | 13
TGTGCCAGCAGTCCCCAGGGAATATTCAATGAGCAGTTCTTC | CASSPQGIFNEQFF | TRBJ2-1 | TRBV27 | NA | NA | 14
TGTGCCAGCAGCTTGTCCGGGGTTGGAGATACGCAGTATTTT | CASSLSGVGDTQYF | TRBJ2-3 | TRBV5-6 | NA | NA | 14
TGTGCCAGCAGCTTAGAAGGAGAGGGGAGGGGATCGTACATGAATGAGCAGTTCTTC | CASSLEGEGRGSYMNEQFF | TRBJ2-1 | TRBV7-6 | many | TRBD2 | 19
TGTGCCAGCAGCCCATACTTCAATCTAGCGGAAGGGGCCGGGGAGACCCAGTACTTC | CASSPYFNLAEGAGETQYF | TRBJ2-5 | TRBV25-1 | NA | TRBD2 | 19
TGTGCCAGCAGTTTATGGAATATGAACACTGAAGCTTTCTTT | CASSLWNMNTEAFF | TRBJ1-1 | TRBV28 | NA | NA | 14
TGTGCCAGCAGTTACCCCCCGGGGTCGCGGGGGAGGGGAGATACGCAGTATTTT | CASSYPPGSRGRGDTQYF | TRBJ2-3 | TRBV6-2/TRBV6-3 | NA | TRBD2 | 18
TGTGCTAGTGGTCCTCCGGGACTAGCGCTAAAGAACGAGCAGTACTTC | CASGPPGLALKNEQYF | TRBJ2-7 | TRBV12-5 | NA | TRBD2 | 16
TGTGCCAGCAGTTTGGTGACTAGCGGGGGCCATTACAATGAGCAGTTCTTC | CASSLVTSGGHYNEQFF | TRBJ2-1 | TRBV28 | NA | TRBD2 | 17
TGTGCCAGCAGTGGGCTGGCGGGTTCTTACAATGAGCAGTTCTTC | CASSGLAGSYNEQFF | TRBJ2-1 | TRBV2 | NA | NA | 15
TGCAGTGCTAGAAGTCTAGCGGGCGAATTCTACGAGCAGTACTTC | CSARSLAGEFYEQYF | TRBJ2-7 | TRBV20-1 | NA | TRBD2 | 15